A selection of T cell receptor beta chains follows, all from one sample in a study of T-cell reconstitution after alpha-beta-depleted transplantation in children. Each CDR3 protein gets one entry after TCRdb re-called the PCR reads with MiXCR. The sample carries approximately 110,000 distinct CDR3 sequences, under 25% recorded once. The starting material was PBMCs, mostly from graft donor cells, obtained 180 days after TCRalphabeta/CD19-depleted stem cell transplant. The origin of the receptors is a male patient under 10 years old who had a stem cell transplant for chronic granulomatous disease, so the T cells may come from the graft donor. Both conserved end residues are part of each CDR3. Not all rows give a size; the values are once, few, many and, for expanded clones, a class.

TRBV7-3	TRBJ2-1	.	CASSPAKIAGDEQFF
TRBV24-1	TRBJ2-3	.	CATSDLGQGADTQYF
TRBV4-2	TRBJ1-5	few	CASSQEPEQPQHF
TRBV20-1	TRBJ2-2	many	CSARDPGSGTKLANTGELFF
TRBV12-3/TRBV12-4	TRBJ2-7	few	CASSLWGRYEQYF
TRBV20-1	TRBJ1-2	many	CSARSGGDGYTF
TRBV4-1	TRBJ2-2	.	CASSQGTAGGTGELFF
TRBV10-3	TRBJ2-7	many	CAISGTGASYEQYF
TRBV5-4	TRBJ2-1	.	CASSSTSGVLGQFF
TRBV12-3/TRBV12-4	TRBJ2-1	many	CATTPARNYNEQFF
TRBV20-1	TRBJ1-1	.	CSAGLAGRLNTEAFF
TRBV11-1	TRBJ2-1	.	CASSHLTSIAYNEQFF
TRBV7-2	TRBJ2-2	many	CASSFRQGGLGELFF
TRBV27	TRBJ2-2	.	CASSQITGELFF
TRBV20-1	TRBJ2-3	few	CSADPSTQYF
TRBV7-2	TRBJ1-2	few	CASRTGGSNYGYTF
TRBV5-1	TRBJ2-4	many	CASSLGTDNIQYF
TRBV5-1	TRBJ2-7	many	CASSLEGSYEQYF
TRBV9	TRBJ2-3	many	CASSAPPSSSTDTQYF
TRBV20-1	TRBJ2-1	many	CSARDPESYNEQFF
TRBV3-1	TRBJ2-1	.	CASSHNPPRTSGAYNEQFF
TRBV20-1	TRBJ2-7	many	CSARDPAGYLGEQYF